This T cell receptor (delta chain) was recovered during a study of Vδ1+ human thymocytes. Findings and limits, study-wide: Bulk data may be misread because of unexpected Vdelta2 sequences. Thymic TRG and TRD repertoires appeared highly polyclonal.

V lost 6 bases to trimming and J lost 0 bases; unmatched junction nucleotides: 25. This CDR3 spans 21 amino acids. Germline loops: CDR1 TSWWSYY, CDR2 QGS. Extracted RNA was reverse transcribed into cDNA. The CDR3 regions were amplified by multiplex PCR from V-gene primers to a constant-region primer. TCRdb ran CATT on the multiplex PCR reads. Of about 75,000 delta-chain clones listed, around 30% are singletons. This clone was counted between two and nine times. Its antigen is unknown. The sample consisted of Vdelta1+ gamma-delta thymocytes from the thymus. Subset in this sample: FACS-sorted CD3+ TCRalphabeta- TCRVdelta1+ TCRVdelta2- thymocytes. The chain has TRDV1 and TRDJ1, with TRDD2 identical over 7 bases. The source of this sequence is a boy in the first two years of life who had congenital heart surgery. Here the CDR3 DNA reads TGTGCTCTTGGATTATGCTTTCCTACCCCATTACAATGCCACCACACCGATAAACTCATCTTT. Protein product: CALGLCFPTPLQCHHTDKLIF.